This TCR beta chain stems from a study of beta chain features in type 1 diabetes. Whole-study results and caveats: Comparison showed that naive, central memory and Treg TCRB repertoires appeared more similar among patients than among healthy donors. Shorter TCRB CDR3s, moderately but significantly so, were found in Type 1 diabetes patients in all four CD4+ subsets.

Expressed TCRB transcripts were sequenced after all isolated RNA was converted to cDNA. Repertoires were generated with immunoSEQ multiplex PCR, while TCRdb's copy carries only in-frame clones and drops some. The sample contains roughly 730,000 clones, roughly an eighth of which appear only once. V dropped 4 bases and J dropped 9 bases, with 12 bases sitting between them. CDR1 is MNHNS, CDR2 SASEGT, per germline. CDR3 length: 12 amino acids. This clone was detected a few times. What it recognizes is unknown. Sorted populations all had greater than 98% purity. This clonotype was sampled from a man aged 18 to 35 with type 1 diabetes. The sample taken for sequencing was naive CD4+ T cells from blood. The rearrangement joins TRBV6-1 to TRBJ2-5; D unresolved. The CDR3 DNA is TGTGCCAGCAGTGGCAGGACCGGGTCCCAGTACTTC. It translates to CASSGRTGSQYF.